Reported below is one TCR beta chain. Its cognate antigen is unknown. Quantitative 5'-RACE with molecular barcodes generated TCR beta libraries. Each CDR3 protein gets one entry after TCRdb re-called the 5' RACE reads with MiXCR. The sample lists about 750,000 distinct CDR3 sequences, 15% to 20% occurring once. This sample stems from a study of CD8 T cells in ankylosing spondylitis. General study findings and limits: Relatively scarce in peripheral blood, disease-linked clones were CD8+. Seemingly distinctive of ankylosing spondylitis blood was a TCR beta motif formed by eight highly homologous variants. Significant enrichment of disease-linked clones was reportedly seen in matched ankylosing spondylitis synovial fluid.

Trimming pared 4 bases from V and 0 bases from J, leaving 6 bases between. The CDR3 loop spans 13 amino acids. Germline values: CDR1 KGHSH, CDR2 LQKENI. Sequencing input: blood, either unsorted or a sorted T cell fraction (not recorded which). The sequence was obtained from a male donor with ankylosing spondylitis. This chain uses TRBV18 with TRBJ2-5; D gene unclear. CDR3 bases: TGTGCCAGCTCACAAATTAACCAAGAGACCCAGTACTTC. This translates into CASSQINQETQYF. Filled out from reference TRBV18 and TRBJ2-5, the complete variable domain reads NAGVMQNPRHLVRRRGQEARLRCSPMKGHSHVYWYRQLPEEGLKFMVYLQKENIIDESGMPKERFSAEFPKEGPSILRIQQVVRGDSAAYFCASSQINQETQYFGPGTRLLVL.